This TCR beta chain was captured in a study of T cell responses to AZD1222 COVID-19 vaccine. The repertoire was sequenced with immunoSEQ multiplex PCR; TCRdb's copy has only in-frame clones and lacks some. The top ten hold about 17% of the sample, which has more than 90,000 clones, roughly 87% seen once. This clone has a single count. Trimming took 7 bases from V and 4 from J, leaving 14 bases between them. The CDR3 is made up of 13 amino acids. Germline assignment: CDR1 SGHNT and CDR2 YYREEE (reference sequence). The chain uses TRBV5-4 and TRBJ1-2; D gene uncertain. The sequence came from an adult in good health. The sample in question was peripheral blood, obtained on day 0 of AZD1222 vaccination. The CDR3 loop is CASWGFGIYGYTF. The DNA of the CDR3 is TGTGCCAGCTGGGGTTTCGGCATCTATGGCTACACCTTC.